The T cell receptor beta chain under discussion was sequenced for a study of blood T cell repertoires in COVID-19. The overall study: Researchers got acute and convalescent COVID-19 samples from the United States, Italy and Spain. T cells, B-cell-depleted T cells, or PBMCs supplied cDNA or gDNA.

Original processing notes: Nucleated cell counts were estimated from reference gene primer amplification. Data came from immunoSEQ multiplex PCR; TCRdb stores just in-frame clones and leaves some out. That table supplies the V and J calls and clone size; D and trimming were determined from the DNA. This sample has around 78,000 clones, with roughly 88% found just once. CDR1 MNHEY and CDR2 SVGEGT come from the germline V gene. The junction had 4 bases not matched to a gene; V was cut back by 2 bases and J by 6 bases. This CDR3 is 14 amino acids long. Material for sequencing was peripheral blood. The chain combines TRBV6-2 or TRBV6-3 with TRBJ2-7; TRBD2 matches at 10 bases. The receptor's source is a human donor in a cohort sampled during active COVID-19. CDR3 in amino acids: CASSYGTSVSEQYF. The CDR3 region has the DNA TGTGCCAGCAGTTACGGGACTAGCGTATCCGAGCAGTACTTC.